The entry below describes one T cell receptor beta chain. They isolated at least 6 million PBMCs from each sample. This specimen comes from a study of blood T cells in healthy people across ages. Using a J-beta primer mix together with a sample-barcoded 5' primer, a second PCR was run for about 6 to 12 cycles. TCRdb re-analysed the 5' RACE reads in MiXCR, keeping a single row per CDR3 protein. This sample has around 800,000 distinct CDR3 sequences, with around 62% found just once. The V gene end was trimmed by 6 bases and the J gene end by 4 bases; junction bases not matched to a gene: 4. CDR1 and CDR2 from the germline V gene are MNHEY and SMNVEV (reference sequence). CDR3 length: 13 residues.

V is TRBV27 and J is TRBJ1-2, with 8 bases fitting TRBD1. The TCR comes from a young man in good health. The sample was blood. The CDR3 DNA is TGTGCCAGCAGGCAGGGGGCTGTCTATGGCTACACCTTC. Its protein is CASRQGAVYGYTF.